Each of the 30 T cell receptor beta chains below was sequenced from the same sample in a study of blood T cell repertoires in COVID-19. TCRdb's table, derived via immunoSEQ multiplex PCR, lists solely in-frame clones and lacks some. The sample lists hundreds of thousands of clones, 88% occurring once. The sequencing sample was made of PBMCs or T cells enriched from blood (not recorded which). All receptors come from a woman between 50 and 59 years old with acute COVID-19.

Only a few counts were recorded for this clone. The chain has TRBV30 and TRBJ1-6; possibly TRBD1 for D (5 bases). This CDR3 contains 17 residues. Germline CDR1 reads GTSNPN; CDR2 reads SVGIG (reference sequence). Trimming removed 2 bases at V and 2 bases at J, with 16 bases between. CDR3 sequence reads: CAWSPRVPHTYNSPLHF. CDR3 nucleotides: TGTGCCTGGAGTCCCAGGGTGCCCCATACCTATAATTCACCCCTCCACTTT.

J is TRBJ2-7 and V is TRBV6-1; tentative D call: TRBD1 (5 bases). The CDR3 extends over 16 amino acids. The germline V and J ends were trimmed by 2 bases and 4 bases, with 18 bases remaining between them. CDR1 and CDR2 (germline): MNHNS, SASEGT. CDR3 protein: CASSETVGRVIYEQYF. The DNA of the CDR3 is TGTGCCAGCAGTGAAACGGTCGGCAGGGTCATTTACGAGCAGTACTTC.

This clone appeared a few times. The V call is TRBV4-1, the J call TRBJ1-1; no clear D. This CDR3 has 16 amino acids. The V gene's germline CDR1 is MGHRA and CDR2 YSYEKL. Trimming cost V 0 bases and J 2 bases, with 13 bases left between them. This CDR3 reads CASSQEAVDLNTEAFF. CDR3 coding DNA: TGCGCCAGCAGCCAAGAAGCGGTAGATCTAAACACTGAAGCTTTCTTT.

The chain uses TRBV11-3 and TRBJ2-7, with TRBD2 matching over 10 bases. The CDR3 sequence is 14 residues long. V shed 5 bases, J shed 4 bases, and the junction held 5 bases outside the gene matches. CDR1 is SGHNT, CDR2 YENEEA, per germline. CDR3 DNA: TGTGCCAGCAGCAGGACTAGCGGTCCATACGAGCAGTACTTC. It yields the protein CASSRTSGPYEQYF.

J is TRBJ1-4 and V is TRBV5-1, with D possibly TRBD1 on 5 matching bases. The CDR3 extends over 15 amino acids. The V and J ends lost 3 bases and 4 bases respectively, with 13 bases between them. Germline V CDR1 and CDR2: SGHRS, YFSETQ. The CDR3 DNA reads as TGCGCCAGCAGCTCCGGGAGCGGGGGTAATGAAAAACTGTTTTTT. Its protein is CASSSGSGGNEKLFF.

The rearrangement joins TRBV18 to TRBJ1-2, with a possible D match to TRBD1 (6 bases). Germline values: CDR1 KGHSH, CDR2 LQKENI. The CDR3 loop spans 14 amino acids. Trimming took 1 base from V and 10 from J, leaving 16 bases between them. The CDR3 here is CASSPRTVDGDYTF. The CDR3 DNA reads TGTGCCAGCTCACCACGGACAGTCGACGGCGACTACACCTTC.

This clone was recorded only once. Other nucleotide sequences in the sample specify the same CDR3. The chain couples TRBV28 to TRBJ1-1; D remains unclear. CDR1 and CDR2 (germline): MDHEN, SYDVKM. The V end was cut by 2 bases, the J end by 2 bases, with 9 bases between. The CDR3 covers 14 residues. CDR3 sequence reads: CASSLGRGNTEAFF. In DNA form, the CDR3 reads TGTGCCAGCAGTTTAGGGCGGGGAAACACTGAAGCTTTCTTT.

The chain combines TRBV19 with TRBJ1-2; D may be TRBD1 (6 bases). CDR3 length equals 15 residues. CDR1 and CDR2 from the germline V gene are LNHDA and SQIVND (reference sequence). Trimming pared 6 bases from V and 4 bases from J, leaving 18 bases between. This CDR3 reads CASRDSGHPFYGYTF. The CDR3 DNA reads TGTGCCAGTAGGGACTCGGGACATCCTTTCTATGGCTACACCTTC.

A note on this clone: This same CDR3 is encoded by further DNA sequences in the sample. The CDR3 coding sequence is TGTGCCATCAGTGAGCGGGGCTACGAGCAGTACTTC. Residues: CAISERGYEQYF. V is TRBV10-3 and J is TRBJ2-7; a weak D match, TRBD2 (5 bases). Trimming removed 2 bases from V and 3 bases from J, with 5 bases in between. This CDR3 contains 12 residues. From germline, CDR1 is ENHRY and CDR2 SYGVKD.

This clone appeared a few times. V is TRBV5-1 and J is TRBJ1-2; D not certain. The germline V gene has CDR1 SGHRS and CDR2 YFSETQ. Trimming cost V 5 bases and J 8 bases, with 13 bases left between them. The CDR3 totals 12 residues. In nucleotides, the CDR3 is TGCGCCAGCAGTCCAGGAGCGGGAGGCTACACCTTC. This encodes CASSPGAGGYTF.

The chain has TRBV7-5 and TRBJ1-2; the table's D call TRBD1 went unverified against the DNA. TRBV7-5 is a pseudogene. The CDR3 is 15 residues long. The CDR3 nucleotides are TGTGCCAGAAGCTTAGGGGGACAGGGGGGAAATGGCTACACCTTC. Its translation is CARSLGGQGGNGYTF.

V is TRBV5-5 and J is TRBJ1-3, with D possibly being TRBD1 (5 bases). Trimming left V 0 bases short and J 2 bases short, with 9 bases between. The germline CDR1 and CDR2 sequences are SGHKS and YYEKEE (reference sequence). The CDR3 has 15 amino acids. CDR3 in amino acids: CASSLAREAGNTIYF. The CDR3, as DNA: TGTGCCAGCAGCTTGGCCAGGGAGGCTGGAAACACCATATATTTT. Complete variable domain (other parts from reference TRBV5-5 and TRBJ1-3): DAGVTQSPTHLIKTRGQQVTLRCSPISGHKSVSWYQQVLGQGPQFIFQYYEKEERGRGNFPDRFSARQFPNYSSELNVNALLLGDSALYLCASSLAREAGNTIYFGEGSWLTVV.

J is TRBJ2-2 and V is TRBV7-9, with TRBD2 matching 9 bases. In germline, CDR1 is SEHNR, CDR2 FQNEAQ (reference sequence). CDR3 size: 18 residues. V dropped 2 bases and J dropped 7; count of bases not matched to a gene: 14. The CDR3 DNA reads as TGTGCCAGCAGCTTAACCGAAAGAATAGCGGGAGTTGGCGGGGAGCTGTTTTTT. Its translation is CASSLTERIAGVGGELFF. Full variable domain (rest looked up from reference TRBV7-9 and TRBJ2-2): DTGVSQNPRHKITKRGQNVTFRCDPISEHNRLYWYRQTLGQGPEFLTYFQNEAQLEKSRLLSDRFSAERPKGSFSTLEIQRTEQGDSAMYLCASSLTERIAGVGGELFFGEGSRLTVL.

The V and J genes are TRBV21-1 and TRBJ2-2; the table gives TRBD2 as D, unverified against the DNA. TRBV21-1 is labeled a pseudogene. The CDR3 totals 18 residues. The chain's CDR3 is CASSKIGLNLFSTGELFF. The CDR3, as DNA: TGTGCCAGCAGCAAAATAGGACTAAACTTATTTTCCACCGGGGAGCTGTTTTTT.

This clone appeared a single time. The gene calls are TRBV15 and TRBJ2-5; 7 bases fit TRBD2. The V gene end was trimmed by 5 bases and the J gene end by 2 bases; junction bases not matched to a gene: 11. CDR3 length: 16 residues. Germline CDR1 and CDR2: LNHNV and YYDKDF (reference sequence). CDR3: CATSLAGSSGQETQYF. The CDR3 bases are TGTGCCACCAGCCTAGCCGGGTCTAGCGGTCAAGAGACCCAGTACTTC.

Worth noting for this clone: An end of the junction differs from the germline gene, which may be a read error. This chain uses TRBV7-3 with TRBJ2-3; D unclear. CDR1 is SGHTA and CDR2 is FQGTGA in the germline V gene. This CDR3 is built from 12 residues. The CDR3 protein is CASSITRDTQYF. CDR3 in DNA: TGTGCCAGCAGCATAACCAGGGATACGCAGTATTTT.

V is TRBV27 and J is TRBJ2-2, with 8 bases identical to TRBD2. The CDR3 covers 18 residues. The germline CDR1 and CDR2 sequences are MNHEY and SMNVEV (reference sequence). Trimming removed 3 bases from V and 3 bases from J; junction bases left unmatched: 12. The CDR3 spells CASSFRLAPYRDTGELFF. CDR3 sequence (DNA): TGTGCCAGCAGTTTTAGACTAGCGCCTTACAGGGACACCGGGGAGCTGTTTTTT.

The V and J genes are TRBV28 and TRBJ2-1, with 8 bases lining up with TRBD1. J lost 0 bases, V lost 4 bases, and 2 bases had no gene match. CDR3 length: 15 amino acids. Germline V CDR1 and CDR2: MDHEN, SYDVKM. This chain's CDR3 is CASSSGQGSYNEQFF. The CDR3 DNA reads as TGTGCCAGCAGTTCAGGACAGGGCTCCTACAATGAGCAGTTCTTC.

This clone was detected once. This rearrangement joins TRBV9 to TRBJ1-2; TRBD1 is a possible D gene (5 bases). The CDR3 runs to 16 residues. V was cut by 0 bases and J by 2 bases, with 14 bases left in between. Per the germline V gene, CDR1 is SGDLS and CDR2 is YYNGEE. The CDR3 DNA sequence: TGTGCCAGCAGCGTAGAGGGAAGCGGGGGGAACTATGGCTACACCTTC. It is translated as CASSVEGSGGNYGYTF. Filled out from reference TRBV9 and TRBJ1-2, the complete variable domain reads DSGVTQTPKHLITATGQRVTLRCSPRSGDLSVYWYQQSLDQGLQFLIQYYNGEERAKGNILERFSAQQFPDLHSELNLSSLELGDSALYFCASSVEGSGGNYGYTFGSGTRLTVV.

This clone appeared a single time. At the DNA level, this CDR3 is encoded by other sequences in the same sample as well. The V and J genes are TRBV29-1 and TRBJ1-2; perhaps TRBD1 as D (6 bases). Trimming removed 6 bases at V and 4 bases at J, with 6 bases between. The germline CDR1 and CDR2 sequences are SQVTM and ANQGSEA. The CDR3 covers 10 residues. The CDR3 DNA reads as TGCAGCGTGGACAGCTATGGCTACACCTTC. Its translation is CSVDSYGYTF.

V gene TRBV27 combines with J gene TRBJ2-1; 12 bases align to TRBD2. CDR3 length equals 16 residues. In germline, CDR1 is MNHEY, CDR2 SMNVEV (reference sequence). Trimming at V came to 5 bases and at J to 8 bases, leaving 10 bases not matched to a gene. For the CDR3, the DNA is TGTGCCAGCAGTATACTTCGGACTAGCGGGACGGATGAGCAGTTCTTC. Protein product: CASSILRTSGTDEQFF.

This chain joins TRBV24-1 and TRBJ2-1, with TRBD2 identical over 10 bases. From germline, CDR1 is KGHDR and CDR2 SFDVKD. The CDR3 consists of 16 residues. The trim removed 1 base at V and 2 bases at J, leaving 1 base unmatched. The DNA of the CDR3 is TGTGCCACCAGTGATTTAGCGGGAGGGACCTACAATGAGCAGTTCTTC. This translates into CATSDLAGGTYNEQFF.

In DNA form, the CDR3 reads TGTGCCAGCAGCCCCGGACTAGCGGGAGGGTTTGATACGCAGTATTTT. Translation: CASSPGLAGGFDTQYF. The J gene is TRBJ2-3, the V gene TRBV7-2; 15 positions match TRBD2. V gave up 5 bases and J gave up 6 bases; unmatched junction bases: 6. The CDR3 totals 16 residues. The germline gives CDR1 SGHTA, CDR2 FQGNSA.

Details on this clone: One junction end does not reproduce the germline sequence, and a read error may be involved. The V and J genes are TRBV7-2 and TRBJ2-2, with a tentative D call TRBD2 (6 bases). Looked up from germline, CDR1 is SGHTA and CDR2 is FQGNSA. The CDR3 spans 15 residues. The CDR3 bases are TGTGCCAGCAGCCTAGCGTTAGGGGTCACCGGGGAGCTGTTTTTT. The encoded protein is CASSLALGVTGELFF.

In DNA form, the CDR3 reads TGTGCCAGCAGTAGACAGGAGGCTCAAGGGGAGCTGTTTTTT. This gives the protein CASSRQEAQGELFF. The rearrangement joins TRBV28 to TRBJ2-2; maybe TRBD1 (6 bases). V shed 5 bases and J shed 8 bases, with 15 bases lying between them. This CDR3 has 14 amino acids. From germline, CDR1 is MDHEN and CDR2 SYDVKM.

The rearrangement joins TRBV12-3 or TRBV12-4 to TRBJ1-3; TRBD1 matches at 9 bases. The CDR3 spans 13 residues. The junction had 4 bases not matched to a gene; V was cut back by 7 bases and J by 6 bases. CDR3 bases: TGTGCCAGCACGGGACAGGGTGAAAACACCATATATTTT. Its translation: CASTGQGENTIYF.

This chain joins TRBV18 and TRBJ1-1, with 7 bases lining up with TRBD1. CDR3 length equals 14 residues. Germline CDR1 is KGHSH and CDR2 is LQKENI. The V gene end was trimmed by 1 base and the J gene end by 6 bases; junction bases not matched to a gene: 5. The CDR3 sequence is CASSPLDRVAEAFF. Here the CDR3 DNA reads TGTGCCAGCTCACCACTAGACAGGGTCGCTGAAGCTTTCTTT.

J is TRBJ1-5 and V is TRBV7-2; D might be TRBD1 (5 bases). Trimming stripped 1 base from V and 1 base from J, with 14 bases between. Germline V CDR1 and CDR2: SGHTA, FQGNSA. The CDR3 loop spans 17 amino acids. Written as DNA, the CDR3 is TGTGCCAGCAGCTTAGGGGCGGGACCCCCAAGCAATCAGCCCCAGCATTTT. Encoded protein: CASSLGAGPPSNQPQHF.

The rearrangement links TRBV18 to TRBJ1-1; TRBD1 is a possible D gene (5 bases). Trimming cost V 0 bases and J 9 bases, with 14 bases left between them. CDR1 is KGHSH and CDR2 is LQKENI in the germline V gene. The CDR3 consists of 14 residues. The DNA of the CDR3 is TGTGCCAGCTCACCACCGGGTAACAGGATGAAAGCTTTCTTT. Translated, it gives CASSPPGNRMKAFF.

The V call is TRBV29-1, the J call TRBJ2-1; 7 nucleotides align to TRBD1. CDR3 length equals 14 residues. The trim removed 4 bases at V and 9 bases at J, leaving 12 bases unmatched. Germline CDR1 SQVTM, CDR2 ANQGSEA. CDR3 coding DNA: TGCAGCGTTGGGGGTCAGACAGGGTGGGGTGAGCAGTTCTTC. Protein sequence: CSVGGQTGWGEQFF.